The rows below give T cell receptor beta chains drawn from one sample of a study of control samples from healthy donors and cancer patients. Using immunoSEQ multiplex PCR, the repertoire was profiled, and TCRdb retains in-frame clones only, with some absent. The table shows 160,000 or so clones, with 93% occurring only once. The material sequenced was blood. The source is a man between 50 and 59 years old in good health. Both conserved end residues are part of each CDR3. Each record gives: clone size, CDR3 length, J gene, V gene, D gene, CDR3 DNA, CDR3 protein. The D gene is left open where the match is weak. Rows give clone size only sometimes, using once, few, many, or a class for an expanded clone.

size: once; length: 16; J: TRBJ1-1; V: TRBV10-3; D: -; DNA: TGTGCCATCAGCCCCGTTAGGGCAGGCGGGAACACTGAAGCTTTCTTT; CDR3: CAISPVRAGGNTEAFF
size: -; length: 14; J: TRBJ1-1; V: TRBV15; D: -; DNA: TGTGCCACCAGCAGAGTTACCTTGAACACTGAAGCTTTCTTT; CDR3: CATSRVTLNTEAFF
size: -; length: 15; J: TRBJ1-1; V: TRBV23-1; D: -; DNA: TGCGCCAGCAGTCAATCGAATGGATATGACACTGAAGCTTTCTTT; CDR3: CASSQSNGYDTEAFF
size: -; length: 13; J: TRBJ2-6; V: TRBV29-1; D: -; DNA: TGCAGCGCCATTGACTCTGGGGCCAACGTCCTGACTTTC; CDR3: CSAIDSGANVLTF
size: -; length: 11; J: TRBJ1-3; V: TRBV6-1; D: -; DNA: TGTGCCAGCAGTGAAAGAAACACCATATATTTT; CDR3: CASSERNTIYF
size: -; length: 15; J: TRBJ2-7; V: TRBV6-6; D: TRBD2; DNA: TGTGCCAGCAGTACCGCGGGACTAGCGGGCTACGAGCAGTACTTC; CDR3: CASSTAGLAGYEQYF
size: -; length: 14; J: TRBJ2-7; V: TRBV6-5; D: TRBD1; DNA: TGTGCCAGCGATATCCGGGACAGGGCCCACGAGCAGTACTTC; CDR3: CASDIRDRAHEQYF
size: -; length: 13; J: TRBJ1-2; V: TRBV19; D: TRBD1; DNA: TGTGCCAGTAGTCAGGGGGCTATGTCTGGCTACACCTTC; CDR3: CASSQGAMSGYTF
size: -; length: 16; J: TRBJ1-4; V: TRBV5-1; D: TRBD1; DNA: TGCGCCAGCAGCTTGGCCCCCGAGACAGGGGATGAAAAACTGTTTTTT; CDR3: CASSLAPETGDEKLFF
size: -; length: 14; J: TRBJ1-4; V: TRBV6-5; D: -; DNA: TGTGCCAGCAGCCCCGGAGGCAACACTGAAAAACTGTTTTTT; CDR3: CASSPGGNTEKLFF
size: -; length: 13; J: TRBJ1-2; V: TRBV27; D: -; DNA: TGTGCCAGCAGTTTACGGGGTAACTATGGCTACACCTTC; CDR3: CASSLRGNYGYTF
size: -; length: 14; J: TRBJ2-2; V: TRBV10-1; D: TRBD1; DNA: TGCGCCAGCAGTAAGACAGGGGGTGCCGGGGAGCTGTTTTTT; CDR3: CASSKTGGAGELFF
size: few; length: 15; J: TRBJ1-5; V: TRBV2; D: TRBD1; DNA: TGTGCCAGCAGCGGGACAGGGTTAGGCAATCAGCCCCAGCATTTT; CDR3: CASSGTGLGNQPQHF
size: -; length: 17; J: TRBJ1-6; V: TRBV28; D: -; DNA: TGTGCCAGCAGTTATACCGGGGAAAGCTCCTATAATTCACCCCTCCACTTT; CDR3: CASSYTGESSYNSPLHF
size: once; length: 17; J: TRBJ1-5; V: TRBV19; D: TRBD1; DNA: TGTGCCAGTAGTATAGTCCCACAGGGGGCGCCGGGTCAGCCCCAGCATTTT; CDR3: CASSIVPQGAPGQPQHF
size: -; length: 18; J: TRBJ2-1; V: TRBV7-9; D: TRBD2; DNA: TGTGCCAGCAGCTTAGTTTGGGGTAGCGGGAGCTCCTACAATGAGCAGTTCTTC; CDR3: CASSLVWGSGSSYNEQFF
size: once; length: 15; J: TRBJ2-1; V: TRBV24-1; D: TRBD2; DNA: TGTGCCACCAGTGACCGGACTAGCGGGAACAATGAGCAGTTCTTC; CDR3: CATSDRTSGNNEQFF
size: -; length: 16; J: TRBJ2-3; V: TRBV4-1; D: -; DNA: TGCGCCAGCAGCTGGGGTCCGGGGGGCGGTACAGATACGCAGTATTTT; CDR3: CASSWGPGGGTDTQYF
size: -; length: 15; J: TRBJ2-7; V: TRBV28; D: TRBD2; DNA: TGTGCCAGCAGTATTCTACAGGCATCGGGGGGCGAGCAGTACTTC; CDR3: CASSILQASGGEQYF
size: -; length: 13; J: TRBJ2-7; V: TRBV5-5; D: -; DNA: TGTGCCAGCAGCCCCGACAGAGCCTACGAGCAGTACTTC; CDR3: CASSPDRAYEQYF
size: -; length: 17; J: TRBJ2-1; V: TRBV4-1; D: -; DNA: TGCGCCAGCAGCCAAGAAATTACTCCAGTGTCCCGTAATGAGCAGTTCTTC; CDR3: CASSQEITPVSRNEQFF
size: once; length: 17; J: TRBJ1-5; V: TRBV4-1; D: -; DNA: TGCGCCAGCAGCCAAGTCGGGGGGGCGCGGGGCAATCAGCCCCAGCATTTT; CDR3: CASSQVGGARGNQPQHF
size: -; length: 13; J: TRBJ2-7; V: TRBV2; D: TRBD1; DNA: TGTGCCAGCAGCAGGGACAGGGCCTACGAGCAGTACTTC; CDR3: CASSRDRAYEQYF
size: few; length: 11; J: TRBJ2-3; V: TRBV27; D: -; DNA: TGTGCCAGCAGTTCCAGAGATACGCAGTATTTT; CDR3: CASSSRDTQYF
size: -; length: 15; J: TRBJ1-3; V: TRBV5-4; D: -; DNA: TGTGCCAGCAGTTGGGGGGGGATAACTGGAAACACCATATATTTT; CDR3: CASSWGGITGNTIYF
size: once; length: 12; J: TRBJ1-5; V: TRBV6-6; D: -; DNA: TGTGCCAGCAGTTACCCCGATCAGCCCCAGCATTTT; CDR3: CASSYPDQPQHF
size: -; length: 17; J: TRBJ2-5; V: TRBV5-1; D: TRBD2; DNA: TGCGCCAGCAGCGCCCGGGTCGGAGCGGGAGGTGGGGAGACCCAGTACTTC; CDR3: CASSARVGAGGGETQYF
size: -; length: 16; J: TRBJ1-3; V: TRBV16; D: -; DNA: TGTGCCAGCAGCCAATCTCGACAGAAGGCTGGAAACACCATATATTTT; CDR3: CASSQSRQKAGNTIYF
size: -; length: 13; J: TRBJ1-1; V: TRBV28; D: -; DNA: TGTGCCAGCTACGTCGTGAGGGGAACTGAAGCTTTCTTT; CDR3: CASYVVRGTEAFF
size: once; length: 15; J: TRBJ2-1; V: TRBV7-9; D: TRBD2; DNA: TGTGCCAGCAGCCTCCCCGGGACTAGCATAAATGAGCAGTTCTTC; CDR3: CASSLPGTSINEQFF
size: few; length: 15; J: TRBJ1-2; V: TRBV5-1; D: TRBD1; DNA: TGCGCCAGCAGCTTGGAAGCGACAGGGTATTATGGCTACACCTTC; CDR3: CASSLEATGYYGYTF
size: -; length: 16; J: TRBJ2-3; V: TRBV5-5; D: -; DNA: TGTGCCAGCAGCTTATCCGGGGGCCAGACCTTAGATACGCAGTATTTT; CDR3: CASSLSGGQTLDTQYF
size: -; length: 20; J: TRBJ2-1; V: TRBV18; D: TRBD1; DNA: TGTGCCAGCTCACACGTTCCGGGACAGGGGTCTCGCGGGAGGTATGATGAGCAGTTCTTC; CDR3: CASSHVPGQGSRGRYDEQFF
size: -; length: 13; J: TRBJ2-5; V: TRBV19; D: -; DNA: TGTGCCACTCTAGGAGGGGATTGGGAGACCCAGTACTTC; CDR3: CATLGGDWETQYF
size: once; length: 11; J: TRBJ2-3; V: TRBV29-1; D: -; DNA: TGCAGCGTCTCTAGCACAGATACGCAGTATTTT; CDR3: CSVSSTDTQYF
size: -; length: 14; J: TRBJ2-1; V: TRBV29-1; D: TRBD1; DNA: TGCAGCGTTGACCGCGGGACAGGGGGCAATGAGCAGTTCTTC; CDR3: CSVDRGTGGNEQFF
size: -; length: 11; J: TRBJ2-7; V: TRBV12-3/TRBV12-4; D: -; DNA: TGTGCCAGCAGTTCATTTAACGAGCAGTACTTC; CDR3: CASSSFNEQYF
size: once; length: 14; J: TRBJ1-2; V: TRBV27; D: -; DNA: TGTGCCAGCAGTTACTCGGTCAACCCTGGGGGCTACACCTTC; CDR3: CASSYSVNPGGYTF
size: -; length: 16; J: TRBJ2-1; V: TRBV19; D: TRBD1; DNA: TGTGCCAGTAGTATTTTAAGGACAGGGGGATACAATGAGCAGTTCTTC; CDR3: CASSILRTGGYNEQFF
size: -; length: 15; J: TRBJ2-1; V: TRBV18; D: TRBD2; DNA: TGTGCCAGCTCATCTTCGACTAGCGGGAGTGGTGAGCAGTTCTTC; CDR3: CASSSSTSGSGEQFF
size: -; length: 14; J: TRBJ1-6; V: TRBV27; D: -; DNA: TGTGCCAGCAGTTTATGGACAGCAAATTCACCCCTCCACTTT; CDR3: CASSLWTANSPLHF
size: few; length: 13; J: TRBJ2-2; V: TRBV7-9; D: -; DNA: TGTGCCAGCAGCTTCCTGGAGACCGGGGAGCTGTTTTTT; CDR3: CASSFLETGELFF
size: -; length: 13; J: TRBJ2-1; V: TRBV20-1; D: -; DNA: TGCAGTGCTAGTTTGGAGGCTGACAATGAGCAGTTCTTC; CDR3: CSASLEADNEQFF